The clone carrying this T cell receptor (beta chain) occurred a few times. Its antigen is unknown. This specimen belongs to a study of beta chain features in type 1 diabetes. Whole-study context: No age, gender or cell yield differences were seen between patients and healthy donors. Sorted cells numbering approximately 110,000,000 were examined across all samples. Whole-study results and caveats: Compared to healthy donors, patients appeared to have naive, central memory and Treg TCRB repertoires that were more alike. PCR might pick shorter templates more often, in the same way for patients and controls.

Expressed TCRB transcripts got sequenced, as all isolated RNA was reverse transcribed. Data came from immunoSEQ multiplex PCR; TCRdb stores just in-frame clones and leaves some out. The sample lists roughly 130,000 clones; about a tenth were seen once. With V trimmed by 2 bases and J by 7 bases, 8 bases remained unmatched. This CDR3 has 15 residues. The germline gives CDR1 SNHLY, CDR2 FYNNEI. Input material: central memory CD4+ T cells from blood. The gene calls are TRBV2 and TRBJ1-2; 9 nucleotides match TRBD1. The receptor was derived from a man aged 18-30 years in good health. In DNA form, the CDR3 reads TGTGCCAGCAGTGAAACCACCGGGACAGGGTCTGGCTACACCTTC. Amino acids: CASSETTGTGSGYTF.